A single sample gave rise to the 2 T cell receptor beta chains below, sequenced in a study of blood T cell repertoires in COVID-19. Libraries were prepared by immunoSEQ multiplex PCR; TCRdb keeps only in-frame clonotypes and omits some of them. The sample contains hundreds of thousands of clones, approximately 89% of which appear only once. Sequencing was carried out using peripheral blood. These receptors originate from a woman in her late teens or twenties who had recovered from COVID-19.

Points on this clone: Other DNA sequences within the sample encode an identical CDR3. The CDR3 reads CASSYSNRGNSPLHF. The CDR3 coding sequence is TGTGCCAGCAGTTACTCCAACAGGGGTAATTCACCCCTCCACTTT. The chain combines TRBV6-5 with TRBJ1-6; 7 bases line up with TRBD1. The junction had 2 bases not matched to a gene; V was cut back by 0 bases and J by 6 bases. The germline V gene encodes CDR1 MNHEY and CDR2 SVGAGI. The CDR3 has 15 residues.

The chain is built from TRBV5-1 and TRBJ2-6; 7 bases align to TRBD2. V trimming: 0 bases; J trimming: 0 bases; junction bases outside the gene matches: 9. The CDR3 covers 19 residues. CDR1 is SGHRS, CDR2 YFSETQ, per germline. The CDR3 here is CASSLAWPWGGSGANVLTF. In nucleotides, the CDR3 is TGCGCCAGCAGCTTGGCTTGGCCCTGGGGGGGCTCTGGGGCCAACGTCCTGACTTTC.